This TCR beta chain was found in a study of post-analysis software for immune sequencing data. Across the study: Recorded disease courses covered relapsing-remitting, secondary progressive and progressive-relapsing multiple sclerosis. Some patients had no subtype annotation.

Note on this clonotype: The antigen is undetermined.

cDNA libraries for TCR beta contained unique molecular identifiers. Each CDR3 protein is one row after TCRdb ran MiXCR on the PCR reads. The sample holds hundreds of thousands of distinct CDR3 sequences, around 47% seen once. Study-level points and caveats: Samples prepared in the same batch strongly co-clustered by F measure.

The specimen sequenced was blood. The TCR was taken from a girl aged 10-17 years with multiple sclerosis.

CDR3 residues: CASSWGDLSYEQYF. In DNA form, the CDR3 reads TGTGCCAGCAGCTGGGGGGACTTGTCCTACGAGCAGTACTTC. The J gene is TRBJ2-7, the V gene TRBV12-3 or TRBV12-4; TRBD2 is a possible D gene (6 bases). The CDR3 runs to 14 residues. The ends were cut back, 6 bases at V and 1 base at J, with 13 bases in the middle.